A selection of T cell receptor beta chains follows, all from one sample in a study of blood T cell repertoires in COVID-19. TCRdb's table, derived via immunoSEQ multiplex PCR, lists solely in-frame clones and lacks some. The table has 320,000 or so clones, about 90% seen once. The source material was PBMCs or T cells enriched from blood (not recorded which). The receptors were gathered from a woman in her twenties or thirties who had recovered from COVID-19. Each CDR3 is given with its conserved first and last residue. Each record gives: J gene, V gene, CDR3 protein.

j_call: TRBJ1-2; v_call: TRBV28; cdr3_aa: CATPGQGRNYGYTF
j_call: TRBJ1-2; v_call: TRBV4-1; cdr3_aa: CASSQDEDSQYTF
j_call: TRBJ1-2; v_call: TRBV6-5; cdr3_aa: CASSPGTGYGYTF
j_call: TRBJ2-5; v_call: TRBV14; cdr3_aa: CASSQGGDRGPRGTQYF
j_call: TRBJ1-1; v_call: TRBV2; cdr3_aa: CASSPAGRGTEAFF
j_call: TRBJ1-4; v_call: TRBV11-2; cdr3_aa: CASSLGQAGNEKLFF
j_call: TRBJ1-2; v_call: TRBV5-5; cdr3_aa: CASSLRDSGQGHYGYTF
j_call: TRBJ1-1; v_call: TRBV5-4; cdr3_aa: CASSPGQGSVVNTEAFF
j_call: TRBJ2-1; v_call: TRBV7-2; cdr3_aa: CASSQRVRGPDEQFF
j_call: TRBJ2-1; v_call: TRBV28; cdr3_aa: CASSSLGTSGGGPYNEQFF
j_call: TRBJ1-1; v_call: TRBV7-8; cdr3_aa: CASSSPEGGWTEAFF
j_call: TRBJ1-1; v_call: TRBV6-2/TRBV6-3; cdr3_aa: CASSMPAGFTEAFF
j_call: TRBJ2-3; v_call: TRBV10-3; cdr3_aa: CAISAGTSTDTQYF
j_call: TRBJ1-6; v_call: TRBV5-8; cdr3_aa: CASSTGGWSPLHF
j_call: TRBJ2-1; v_call: TRBV5-1; cdr3_aa: CASSLAGDYSYNEQFF
j_call: TRBJ1-1; v_call: TRBV7-9; cdr3_aa: CASSSQVNTEAFF
j_call: TRBJ2-7; v_call: TRBV7-8; cdr3_aa: CASSLSDGYEQYF
j_call: TRBJ1-4; v_call: TRBV2; cdr3_aa: CASTVRGGEKLFF
j_call: TRBJ1-1; v_call: TRBV28; cdr3_aa: CASSDRQGKGLNTEAFF
j_call: TRBJ1-5; v_call: TRBV24-1; cdr3_aa: CATSGRGSNQPQHF
j_call: TRBJ2-3; v_call: TRBV27; cdr3_aa: CASSLSRLAGGRQADTQYF
j_call: TRBJ2-1; v_call: TRBV30; cdr3_aa: CAWSGLAGGPGSYNEQFF